These T cell receptor beta chains were read from a single sample in a study of blood T cells in healthy people across ages. One entry per CDR3 protein, called by TCRdb with MiXCR from the 5' RACE reads. This table holds hundreds of thousands of distinct CDR3 sequences, 25% found once. The sample was also linked to a second study, of T cells of mothers and their children.

Material: blood. The receptors were gathered from a boy aged 5-17 years in good health. The CDR3 runs from the conserved cysteine through the conserved F or W. D genes are given only for firm matches. Clone size appears in some rows only: once, few, many, or a class for an expanded clone.

v_call	j_call	clone_size	d_call	cdr3_aa	cdr3_nt
TRBV11-3	TRBJ1-4	.	.	CASSSRTHPGKLFF	TGTGCCAGCAGCTCCCGCACCCACCCCGGAAAACTGTTTTTT
TRBV7-9	TRBJ2-7	once	.	CASRKQNSYEQYF	TGTGCCAGCAGAAAACAGAACTCCTACGAGCAGTACTTC
TRBV12-3/TRBV12-4	TRBJ2-7	few	.	CASSSTITVYEQYF	TGTGCCAGCAGTTCAACCATTACCGTCTACGAGCAGTACTTC
TRBV6-2/TRBV6-3	TRBJ2-1	.	.	CASSYSRQLEQFF	TGTGCCAGCAGTTACTCGCGACAGCTTGAGCAGTTCTTC
TRBV12-3/TRBV12-4	TRBJ2-3	.	TRBD1	CASRKMGQGRSTDTQYF	TGTGCCAGCAGGAAGATGGGACAGGGGAGAAGCACAGATACGCAGTATTTT
TRBV7-9	TRBJ2-7	.	.	CASSSPWEYEQYF	TGTGCCAGCAGCTCCCCGTGGGAATACGAGCAGTACTTC
TRBV28	TRBJ2-1	.	TRBD1	CASSSPGQGFYEQFF	TGTGCCAGCAGTTCGCCCGGACAGGGGTTTTATGAGCAGTTCTTC
TRBV28	TRBJ2-5	.	TRBD1	CASGQTGTGDETQYF	TGTGCCAGCGGACAAACCGGGACAGGGGACGAGACCCAGTACTTC
TRBV6-2/TRBV6-3	TRBJ2-7	.	.	CASSYFVSYEQYF	TGTGCCAGCAGTTACTTCGTGTCCTACGAGCAGTACTTC
TRBV5-1	TRBJ2-4	few	TRBD2	CASSLELAGLAKNIQYF	TGCGCCAGCAGCTTGGAACTAGCGGGGTTAGCCAAAAACATTCAGTACTTC
TRBV29-1	TRBJ2-4	.	.	CSVLGVAKNIQYF	TGCAGCGTACTAGGGGTAGCCAAAAACATTCAGTACTTC
TRBV2	TRBJ2-7	.	TRBD1	CASSDAGGDEQYF	TGTGCCAGCAGTGACGCAGGGGGCGACGAGCAGTACTTC
TRBV10-3	TRBJ2-7	.	.	CAISVGTEQYF	TGTGCCATCAGTGTGGGGACCGAGCAGTACTTC
TRBV7-8	TRBJ2-4	few	.	CASSLEIRIAKNIQYF	TGTGCCAGCAGCTTAGAGATCCGGATAGCCAAAAACATTCAGTACTTC
TRBV7-9	TRBJ2-5	.	.	CVSSLYLAEQETQYF	TGTGTCAGCAGCTTATATCTAGCAGAGCAAGAGACCCAGTACTTC
TRBV2	TRBJ2-1	.	TRBD2	CASSEGLARDNEQFF	TGTGCCAGCAGTGAGGGACTAGCGAGGGACAATGAGCAGTTCTTC
TRBV3-1	TRBJ2-5	.	.	CASSPLGPRETQYF	TGTGCCAGCAGCCCTTTAGGGCCTCGAGAGACCCAGTACTTC
TRBV28	TRBJ2-5	few	.	CASSNPRATKGETQYF	TGTGCCAGCTCGAACCCCAGGGCCACCAAGGGGGAGACCCAGTACTTC
TRBV4-1	TRBJ2-5	many	TRBD2	CASSRLSGRVGTQYF	TGCGCCAGCAGCCGCCTAAGCGGGAGGGTCGGGACCCAGTACTTC
TRBV5-1	TRBJ1-1	few	TRBD1	CASSSGQGSEAFF	TGCGCCAGCAGCTCTGGACAGGGGTCTGAAGCTTTCTTT
TRBV6-6	TRBJ1-4	.	.	CASSNTDRPNEKLFF	TGTGCCAGCAGTAACACCGACAGACCCAATGAAAAACTGTTTTTT
TRBV7-2	TRBJ2-7	.	TRBD2	CASSLEGSGSSSYEQYF	TGTGCCAGCAGCTTAGAAGGTAGCGGGAGCAGCTCCTACGAGCAGTACTTC
TRBV10-3	TRBJ1-1	few	.	CAISDRMKYTEAFF	TGTGCCATCAGTGATCGCATGAAATACACTGAAGCTTTCTTT
TRBV3-1	TRBJ1-5	.	.	CASSQGGWNQPQHF	TGTGCCAGCAGCCAAGGGGGCTGGAATCAGCCCCAGCATTTT
TRBV19	TRBJ1-2	.	TRBD1	CASSIVLGQGYFEDYGYTF	TGTGCCAGTAGTATCGTTTTGGGACAGGGATATTTTGAGGACTATGGCTACACCTTC
TRBV7-6	TRBJ1-2	few	.	CASSLSEGHGYTF	TGTGCCAGCAGCCTGTCAGAGGGTCATGGCTACACCTTC
TRBV7-6	TRBJ2-1	few	TRBD2	CASSLVPQSGGSYNEQFF	TGTGCCAGCAGCTTAGTCCCCCAGAGCGGGGGGTCCTACAATGAGCAGTTCTTC
TRBV7-2	TRBJ2-5	.	TRBD2	CASSLVGYLTSGTETQYF	TGTGCCAGCAGCTTAGTTGGGTATCTCACTAGCGGGACAGAGACCCAGTACTTC
TRBV7-2	TRBJ1-6	.	TRBD1	CASSRDRDGSPLHF	TGTGCCAGCAGCCGCGACAGGGACGGCTCACCCCTCCACTTT
TRBV4-1	TRBJ2-3	few	TRBD1	CASSQGTVATDTQYF	TGCGCCAGCAGCCAGGGGACAGTTGCCACAGATACGCAGTATTTT
TRBV4-1	TRBJ2-7	.	TRBD2	CASSQGPGLAVSYEQYF	TGCGCCAGCAGCCAAGGGCCGGGACTAGCGGTCTCCTACGAGCAGTACTTC
TRBV11-1	TRBJ2-7	.	.	CASSLQGGGFYEQYF	TGTGCCAGCAGCTTACAGGGTGGGGGATTCTACGAGCAGTACTTC
TRBV7-9	TRBJ1-3	.	.	CASSLGLTSGNTIYF	TGTGCCAGCAGCTTGGGACTGACCTCTGGAAACACCATATATTTT
TRBV15	TRBJ2-2	medium-sized	.	CATSRDMETGELFF	TGTGCCACCAGCAGAGATATGGAGACCGGGGAGCTGTTTTTT
TRBV29-1	TRBJ2-7	few	TRBD1	CSVEGGTDYEQYF	TGCAGCGTTGAAGGTGGGACAGACTACGAGCAGTACTTC
TRBV4-1	TRBJ2-7	.	.	CASSQEGGATYEQYF	TGCGCCAGCAGCCAAGAGGGGGGGGCTACCTACGAGCAGTACTTC
TRBV25-1	TRBJ2-4	few	.	CASSERRGDPNIQYF	TGTGCCAGCAGTGAAAGAAGAGGGGACCCAAACATTCAGTACTTC
TRBV4-1	TRBJ2-7	few	TRBD1	CASSQEQRGQGQYEQYF	TGCGCCAGCAGCCAAGAGCAGAGAGGACAGGGGCAATATGAGCAGTACTTC
TRBV5-3	TRBJ2-5	.	.	CARNSNVETQYF	TGTGCCAGAAACTCAAACGTGGAGACCCAGTACTTC
TRBV7-3	TRBJ2-3	.	.	CASRGTGTDTQYF	TGTGCCAGCAGGGGGACTGGCACAGATACGCAGTATTTT
TRBV27	TRBJ2-2	.	.	CASTAESVTGELFF	TGTGCCAGCACGGCAGAGAGCGTGACCGGGGAGCTGTTTTTT
TRBV6-5	TRBJ2-1	.	TRBD2	CASSQRSGGAYNEQFF	TGTGCCAGCAGTCAACGTAGCGGGGGGGCCTACAATGAGCAGTTCTTC
TRBV7-9	TRBJ2-1	.	.	CASSSEMDRHNEQFF	TGTGCCAGCAGCTCTGAGATGGACCGACACAATGAGCAGTTCTTC
TRBV6-2/TRBV6-3	TRBJ2-7	.	.	CASSRGGVEQYF	TGTGCCAGCAGCCGGGGCGGGGTCGAGCAGTACTTC
TRBV24-1	TRBJ2-7	.	TRBD1	CATSDTGTGGIYEQYF	TGTGCCACCAGTGACACCGGGACAGGGGGAATCTACGAGCAGTACTTC
TRBV24-1	TRBJ2-7	.	TRBD1	CATSDTGTGEYEQYF	TGTGCCACCAGTGATACCGGGACAGGGGAGTACGAGCAGTACTTC
TRBV29-1	TRBJ2-7	few	.	CSVEFGGFEQYF	TGCAGCGTTGAATTTGGCGGGTTCGAGCAGTACTTC
TRBV29-1	TRBJ2-7	few	.	CSVGSWDEQYF	TGCAGCGTGGGCTCCTGGGACGAGCAGTACTTC
TRBV29-1	TRBJ2-1	few	.	CSVEPLEYNEQFF	TGCAGCGTTGAACCTCTAGAGTACAATGAGCAGTTCTTC
TRBV29-1	TRBJ1-1	.	TRBD1	CSAGGADGYTEAFF	TGCAGCGCAGGGGGCGCGGATGGGTACACTGAAGCTTTCTTT
TRBV28	TRBJ1-6	.	.	CASSLRVRTLHF	TGTGCCAGCAGTTTAAGGGTTCGAACCCTCCACTTT
TRBV6-5	TRBJ2-2	.	.	CASSYGTGGELFF	TGCGCCAGCAGTTACGGGACCGGCGGGGAGCTGTTTTTT
TRBV10-3	TRBJ1-3	.	.	CAISDSQNTGNTIYF	TGTGCCATCAGCGATTCACAGAATACTGGAAACACCATATATTTT
TRBV28	TRBJ2-7	few	.	CASSSSSGVYEQYF	TGTGCCAGCAGCTCGAGTTCGGGGGTCTACGAGCAGTACTTC